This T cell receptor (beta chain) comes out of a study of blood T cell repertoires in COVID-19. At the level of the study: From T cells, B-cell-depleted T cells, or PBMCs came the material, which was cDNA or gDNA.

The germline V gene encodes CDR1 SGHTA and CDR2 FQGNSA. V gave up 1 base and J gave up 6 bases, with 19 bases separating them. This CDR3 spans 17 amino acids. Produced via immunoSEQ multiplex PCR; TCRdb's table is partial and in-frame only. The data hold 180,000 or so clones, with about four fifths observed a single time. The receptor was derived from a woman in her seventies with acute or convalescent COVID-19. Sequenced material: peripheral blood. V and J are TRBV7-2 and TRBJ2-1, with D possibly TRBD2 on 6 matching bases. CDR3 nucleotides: TGTGCCAGCAGCTTAGGGGCGGGGACGGCCGGCTTCAATGAGCAGTTCTTC. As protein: CASSLGAGTAGFNEQFF.